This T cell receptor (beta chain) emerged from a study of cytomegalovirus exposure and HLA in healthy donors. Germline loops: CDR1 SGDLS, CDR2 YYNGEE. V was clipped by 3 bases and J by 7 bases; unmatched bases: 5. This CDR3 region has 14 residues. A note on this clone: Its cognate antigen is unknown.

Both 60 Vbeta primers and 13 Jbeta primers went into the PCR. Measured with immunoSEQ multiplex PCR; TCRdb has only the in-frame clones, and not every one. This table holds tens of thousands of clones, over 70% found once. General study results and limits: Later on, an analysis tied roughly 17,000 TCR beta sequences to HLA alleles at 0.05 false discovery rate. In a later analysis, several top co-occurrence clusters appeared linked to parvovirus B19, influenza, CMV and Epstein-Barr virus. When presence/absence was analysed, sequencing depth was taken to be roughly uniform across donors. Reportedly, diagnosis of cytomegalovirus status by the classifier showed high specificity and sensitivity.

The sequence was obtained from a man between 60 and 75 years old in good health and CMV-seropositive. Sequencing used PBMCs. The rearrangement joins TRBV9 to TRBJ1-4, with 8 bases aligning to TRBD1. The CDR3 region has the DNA TGTGCCAGCAGCGGGGGGACAGGAGCTGAAAAACTGTTTTTT. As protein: CASSGGTGAEKLFF.